This TCR beta chain was sequenced for a study of patients and donors after allogeneic stem cell transplantation. TCRdb re-called the RT-PCR reads through MiXCR, storing one row per CDR3 protein. The table has 2,000 to 3,000 distinct CDR3 sequences, around a sixth seen once. A few counts support this clonotype. Looked up from germline, CDR1 is SGDLS and CDR2 is YYNGEE. V was trimmed by 4 bases and J by 1 base, leaving 13 bases between them. This CDR3 region has 15 residues. This rearrangement joins TRBV9 to TRBJ2-3; D may be TRBD1 or TRBD2 (5 bases each). The sample consisted of blood, either unsorted or a sorted T cell fraction (not recorded which). The sequence came from a human donor who was either an allogeneic HSCT recipient or a stem cell or donor lymphocyte infusion donor (not recorded which). It is not recorded whose cells these are; they may come from a transplant donor. CDR3 loop: CASSFRGGRTDTQYF. The CDR3 coding sequence is TGTGCCAGCAGCTTTCGGGGCGGACGCACAGATACGCAGTATTTT.